This entry lists 10 T cell receptor beta chains sequenced from one sample in a study of patients and donors after allogeneic stem cell transplantation. TCRdb ran MiXCR on the RT-PCR reads and lists one entry per CDR3 protein. Among 200,000 to 250,000 distinct CDR3 sequences listed, over 12% were seen once. The material sequenced was blood, either unsorted or a sorted T cell fraction (not recorded which). These receptors originate from a human donor who was either an allogeneic HSCT recipient or a stem cell or donor lymphocyte infusion donor (not recorded which). It is not recorded whose cells these are; they may come from a transplant donor.

This clonotype has just a few counts. The chain uses TRBV28 and TRBJ1-6, with D uncertain. V was clipped by 6 bases and J by 7 bases, with 7 bases between them. Germline values: CDR1 MDHEN, CDR2 SYDVKM. The CDR3 contains 12 residues. In nucleotides, the CDR3 is TGTGCCAGCAGAAGTTGGAATTCACCCCTCCACTTT. This sequence encodes CASRSWNSPLHF.

This chain uses TRBV11-2 with TRBJ1-1; D is uncertain. This CDR3 contains 15 residues. In germline, CDR1 is SGHAT, CDR2 FQNNGV. V was cut by 0 bases and J by 0 bases, with 8 bases left in between. As DNA, the CDR3 is TGTGCCAGCAGCTTAGATCTTACAGTGAACACTGAAGCTTTCTTT. Amino acid sequence: CASSLDLTVNTEAFF. Complete variable domain (other parts from reference TRBV11-2 and TRBJ1-1): EAGVAQSPRYKIIEKRQSVAFWCNPISGHATLYWYQQILGQGPKLLIQFQNNGVVDDSQLPKDRFSAERLKGVDSTLKIQPAKLEDSAVYLCASSLDLTVNTEAFFGQGTRLTVV.

This chain links TRBV3-1 with TRBJ1-5; the match to TRBD1 covers 7 bases. From germline, CDR1 is LGHDT and CDR2 YNNKEL (reference sequence). The CDR3 length is 16 residues. The trim removed 4 bases at V and 0 bases at J, leaving 6 bases unmatched. The CDR3 DNA is TGTGCCAGCAGCCCCGGGACAGTCTATAGCAATCAGCCCCAGCATTTT. This gives the protein CASSPGTVYSNQPQHF. The complete variable domain, with remaining parts taken from reference TRBV3-1 and TRBJ1-5, reads DTAVSQTPKYLVTQMGNDKSIKCEQNLGHDTMYWYKQDSKKFLKIMFSYNNKELIINETVPNRFSPKSPDKAHLNLHINSLELGDSAVYFCASSPGTVYSNQPQHFGDGTRLSIL.

The V call is TRBV20-1, the J call TRBJ2-7, with D perhaps TRBD1 (6 bases). The CDR3 totals 14 residues. CDR1 and CDR2 from the germline V gene are DFQATT and SNEGSKA (reference sequence). Trimming took 6 bases from V and 1 from J, leaving 16 bases between them. The CDR3 sequence is CSALHPQGSYEQYF. The DNA of the CDR3 is TGCAGTGCCCTGCACCCACAGGGTTCCTACGAGCAGTACTTC.

This clonotype was counted a few times. The chain combines TRBV7-8 with TRBJ2-3, with 9 bases lining up with TRBD2. Looked up from germline, CDR1 is SGHVS and CDR2 is FQNEAQ. With V trimmed by 6 bases and J by 0 bases, 7 bases remained unmatched. There are 16 residues in the CDR3. Here the CDR3 reads CASRGGLAVSTDTQYF. The CDR3, as DNA: TGTGCCAGCAGGGGGGGACTAGCAGTAAGCACAGATACGCAGTATTTT. The complete variable domain, with remaining parts taken from reference TRBV7-8 and TRBJ2-3, reads GAGVSQSPRYKVAKRGQDVALRCDPISGHVSLFWYQQALGQGPEFLTYFQNEAQLDKSGLPSDRFFAERPEGSVSTLKIQRTQQEDSAVYLCASRGGLAVSTDTQYFGPGTRLTVL.

The chain uses TRBV4-1 and TRBJ1-1; 8 bases fit TRBD1. The junction had 6 bases not matched to a gene; V was cut back by 2 bases and J by 1 base. This CDR3 region has 16 residues. Germline V gives CDR1 MGHRA, CDR2 YSYEKL. The DNA of the CDR3 is TGCGCCAGCAGCCAAAGGACAGGGAAGAGGAACACTGAAGCTTTCTTT. This translates into CASSQRTGKRNTEAFF.

This clonotype was recorded a few times. J is TRBJ1-4 and V is TRBV18; the match to TRBD1 covers 8 bases. The junction had 7 bases not matched to a gene; V was cut back by 4 bases and J by 6 bases. The CDR3 runs 15 residues. Germline V lookup: CDR1 KGHSH, CDR2 LQKENI. CDR3 residues: CASSRNRGGDEKLFF. CDR3 DNA: TGTGCCAGCTCACGGAACAGGGGGGGAGATGAAAAACTGTTTTTT.

The CDR3, as DNA: TGTGCCAGCAGTGAAGGGGACAGGGCAGCAGATACGCAGTATTTT. This gives the protein CASSEGDRAADTQYF. The rearrangement uses TRBV25-1 and TRBJ2-3, with 9 bases that match TRBD1. J gave up 4 bases and V 2 bases, and 4 bases lay outside the gene matches. This CDR3 comprises 15 residues. From germline, CDR1 is MGHDK and CDR2 SYGVNS.

This clonotype was recorded a few times. The chain combines TRBV4-2 with TRBJ2-3; 10 positions agree with TRBD2. V lost 1 base and J lost 5; bases outside the gene matches: 9. CDR1 and CDR2 (germline): LGHNA, YNFKEQ. The CDR3 spans 17 residues. The CDR3, as DNA: TGTGCCAGCAGCCAAGTCCAGCGGGGGGGCCTCGGAGATACGCAGTATTTT. This encodes CASSQVQRGGLGDTQYF.

The genes are TRBV5-6 and TRBJ1-1, with a possible D match to TRBD1 (5 bases). Trimming removed 1 base from V and 0 bases from J, with 13 bases in between. The CDR3 runs to 16 residues. Per the germline V gene, CDR1 is SGHDT and CDR2 is YYEEEE. This chain's CDR3 is CASSLRKGTLNTEAFF. CDR3 DNA: TGTGCCAGCAGCTTGCGTAAGGGGACCCTGAACACTGAAGCTTTCTTT.